The 32 T cell receptor beta chains reported below all come from one sample, sequenced in a study of CD4 T cells in relation to SARS-CoV-2 and coronaviruses. The method was immunoSEQ multiplex PCR; TCRdb's version includes in-frame clones alone and lacks a portion of them. Of 35,000 to 45,000 clones listed, 84% are singletons. These receptors have no identified antigens. The sample was naive CD4+ T cells from PBMCs, cultured in vitro. Subset here: naive CD4+ T cells isolated by negative enrichment. Source of these receptors: an adult with COVID-19.

This chain connects TRBV5-4 to TRBJ2-5; D is uncertain. Between the trimmed V and J ends, which lost 3 bases and 1 base, there was a span of 22 bases. The germline V gene encodes CDR1 SGHNT and CDR2 YYREEE (reference sequence). The CDR3 sequence is 18 residues long. CDR3 sequence (DNA): TGTGCCAGCAGCTCCGCCGCGGCCCTCGGCCTTGGCCAAGAGACCCAGTACTTC. It codes for CASSSAAALGLGQETQYF.

V and J are TRBV28 and TRBJ2-3; D gene ambiguous. The CDR3 totals 15 residues. Per the germline V gene, CDR1 is MDHEN and CDR2 is SYDVKM. V lost 0 bases, J lost 0 bases, and 7 bases lay in between. The CDR3 reads CASSLWQASTDTQYF. In DNA form, the CDR3 reads TGTGCCAGCAGTTTATGGCAGGCTAGCACAGATACGCAGTATTTT.

A single count supports this clone. The chain combines TRBV7-6 with TRBJ2-2; 8 nucleotides match TRBD2. CDR1 and CDR2 (germline): SGHVS, FNYEAQ. CDR3 length: 17 residues. The trim removed 2 bases at V and 6 bases at J, leaving 11 bases unmatched. This CDR3 reads CASSLIERERFAGELFF. Here the CDR3 DNA reads TGTGCCAGCAGCTTAATCGAGCGGGAGCGTTTTGCCGGGGAGCTGTTTTTT.

The V call is TRBV12-2, the J call TRBJ2-5; the tabulated D call, TRBD2, remains unverified against the DNA. TRBV12-2 is deemed a pseudogene. This CDR3 has 17 residues. In nucleotides, the CDR3 is TGTGCAAGTCGCCCCCCACTAGCGCAACACCTCAGAGAGACCCAGTACTTC. Its translation: CASRPPLAQHLRETQYF.

V usage is TRBV6-5 and J usage is TRBJ2-5; D not resolved. Deletions cut 6 bases from V and 1 base from J, with 0 bases between. The CDR3 runs to 10 residues. The germline CDR1 and CDR2 sequences are MNHEY and SVGAGI. The chain's CDR3 is CASSQETQYF. CDR3 sequence (DNA): TGTGCCAGCAGCCAAGAGACCCAGTACTTC.

This chain joins TRBV7-2 and TRBJ2-5; D could derive from TRBD1 or TRBD2 (5 bases each). The germline V gene has CDR1 SGHTA and CDR2 FQGNSA. The CDR3 runs 16 residues. With 1 base removed from V and 3 bases from J, the gap between germline ends came to 15 bases. CDR3 protein: CASSLGSGQGKETQYF. In DNA form, the CDR3 reads TGTGCCAGCAGCTTAGGGTCGGGGCAGGGCAAAGAGACCCAGTACTTC.

The chain is built from TRBV18 and TRBJ2-7, with 11 bases identical to TRBD2. Unmatched junction bases numbered 3, after V lost 5 bases and J lost 6 bases. From germline, CDR1 is KGHSH and CDR2 LQKENI. The CDR3 loop spans 13 amino acids. The CDR3 loop is CASSSGLAVEQYF. CDR3 DNA sequence: TGTGCCAGCTCATCGGGACTAGCGGTCGAGCAGTACTTC.

The rearrangement links TRBV20-1 to TRBJ2-3; TRBD1 matches 8 bases. Looked up from germline, CDR1 is DFQATT and CDR2 is SNEGSKA (reference sequence). The CDR3 length is 11 residues. The CDR3 sequence: CRQGGTDTQYF. The CDR3 nucleotides are TGCAGACAGGGGGGCACAGATACGCAGTATTTT.

This clone appeared once. The chain links TRBV18 to TRBJ2-7, with TRBD2 matching 9 bases. CDR3 size: 14 residues. The J segment lost 2 bases and the V segment lost 5 bases, leaving 4 bases of the junction unmatched. Germline V CDR1 and CDR2: KGHSH, LQKENI. The CDR3 DNA reads as TGTGCCAGCTCAGCGAGACTAGCGGCCTACGAGCAGTACTTC. As protein: CASSARLAAYEQYF.

The V and J genes are TRBV5-4 and TRBJ2-4; TRBD1 might be the D (5 bases). The CDR3 sequence is 15 residues long. Germline V gene sequence: CDR1 SGHNT, CDR2 YYREEE (reference sequence). Between the trimmed V and J ends, which lost 2 bases and 3 bases, there was a span of 12 bases. CDR3 nucleotides: TGTGCCAGCAGCTTCCATCTAGGGGACAAAAACATTCAGTACTTC. It translates to CASSFHLGDKNIQYF.

The chain couples TRBV5-4 to TRBJ1-1, with TRBD1 matching over 8 bases. With 4 bases clipped from V and 0 bases from J, the junction kept 5 bases outside the gene matches. Germline V gives CDR1 SGHNT, CDR2 YYREEE (reference sequence). The CDR3 is 15 residues long. The CDR3 loop reads CASSPRDRMNTEAFF. CDR3 nucleotide sequence: TGTGCCAGCAGCCCCCGGGACAGGATGAACACTGAAGCTTTCTTT.

The chain combines TRBV13 with TRBJ2-1, with D tentatively TRBD1 (5 bases). Germline values: CDR1 PRHDT, CDR2 FYEKMQ (reference sequence). The CDR3 length is 12 residues. The V end lost 5 bases, the J end lost 7 bases, and 9 bases lay between the germline ends. The DNA for the CDR3 is TGTGCCAGCAGCATAAACAGGAATGAGCAGTTCTTC. This codes for CASSINRNEQFF.

This clone was seen a single time. The rearrangement uses TRBV27 and TRBJ2-2, with D possibly matching TRBD2 (6 bases). The CDR3 has 19 amino acids. The V gene lost 1 base and the J gene lost 3 bases, with 21 bases spanning the gap. Germline CDR1 reads MNHEY; CDR2 reads SMNVEV (reference sequence). The DNA of the CDR3 is TGTGCCAGCAGTTTATGGGATCTCGCGGGTAGCGGACACACCGGGGAGCTGTTTTTT. Protein sequence: CASSLWDLAGSGHTGELFF.

J is TRBJ2-2 and V is TRBV7-9; 12 nucleotides match TRBD1. CDR1 is SEHNR, CDR2 FQNEAQ, per germline (reference sequence). J gave up 9 bases and V 10 bases, and 9 bases lay outside the gene matches. The CDR3 sequence is 14 residues long. The CDR3 bases are TGTGCCACAATACCGGGACAGGGGGCTAGGGAGCTGTTTTTT. It codes for CATIPGQGARELFF.

The rearrangement links TRBV5-1 to TRBJ2-5; either TRBD1 or TRBD2 may supply D (5 bases each). This CDR3 region has 13 residues. Germline V gene sequence: CDR1 SGHRS, CDR2 YFSETQ. Between the trimmed V and J ends, which lost 0 bases and 5 bases, there was a span of 8 bases. CDR3 coding DNA: TGCGCCAGCAGCTTGGCCAGGGAGGAGACCCAGTACTTC. It encodes CASSLAREETQYF.

The gene calls are TRBV20-1 and TRBJ2-3, with D possibly being TRBD2 (6 bases). The CDR3 has 11 residues. Germline CDR1 is DFQATT and CDR2 is SNEGSKA (reference sequence). The V end was cut by 7 bases, the J end by 1 base, with 6 bases between. The CDR3 reads CSGEGTDTQYF. The CDR3, as DNA: TGCAGTGGGGAGGGCACAGATACGCAGTATTTT.

This clone has only a few counts. CDR3 loop: CASKTQVPNYGYTF. CDR3 coding DNA: TGTGCCAGTAAAACCCAGGTTCCTAACTATGGCTACACCTTC. The chain joins TRBV19 to TRBJ1-2, with unresolved D. The CDR3 length is 14 residues. The ends were cut back, 7 bases at V and 0 bases at J, with 12 bases in the middle. In germline, CDR1 is LNHDA, CDR2 SQIVND (reference sequence).

This sequence joins TRBV11-2 and TRBJ2-1, with D possibly being TRBD1 (5 bases). The length of the CDR3 is 14 residues. The ends were cut back, 5 bases at V and 4 bases at J, with 12 bases in the middle. Germline V CDR1 and CDR2: SGHAT, FQNNGV. The chain's CDR3 is CASSRIYRYNEQFF. The CDR3 DNA is TGTGCCAGCAGCCGAATTTACAGGTACAATGAGCAGTTCTTC.

The chain uses TRBV2 and TRBJ2-3, with 7 nucleotides matching TRBD1. This CDR3 comprises 15 residues. Germline V lookup: CDR1 SNHLY, CDR2 FYNNEI. Trimming cost V 7 bases and J 2 bases; bases outside gene matches: 9. CDR3 residues: CASNQDRAITDTQYF. CDR3 DNA sequence: TGTGCCAGCAACCAAGACAGGGCTATCACAGATACGCAGTATTTT.

The chain combines TRBV5-8 with TRBJ2-5, with D perhaps matching TRBD2 (5 bases). The germline V gene has CDR1 SGHTS and CDR2 YDEGEE. Deletions cut 0 bases from V and 5 bases from J, with 8 bases between. The CDR3 covers 13 residues. CDR3 residues: CASSLGGPETQYF. The DNA of the CDR3 is TGTGCCAGCAGCTTGGGAGGGCCGGAGACCCAGTACTTC.

In this sample, this clone turned up a few times. V is TRBV11-3 and J is TRBJ2-2; TRBD2 aligns across 9 bases. With 5 bases clipped from V and 1 base from J, the junction kept 8 bases outside the gene matches. Germline-derived CDR1 and CDR2 are SGHNT and YENEEA. The CDR3 totals 17 residues. DNA of the CDR3: TGTGCCAGCAGCCCGGTAGCGGGAGCGGGGAACACCGGGGAGCTGTTTTTT. Translated: CASSPVAGAGNTGELFF.

The J gene is TRBJ2-3, the V gene TRBV7-2; tentatively, D is TRBD1 (5 bases). Germline CDR1 is SGHTA and CDR2 is FQGNSA. This CDR3 spans 15 amino acids. Trimming took 1 base from V and 0 from J, leaving 8 bases between them. CDR3 coding DNA: TGTGCCAGCAGCTTAGTGAGACAGAGCACAGATACGCAGTATTTT. It encodes CASSLVRQSTDTQYF.

V gene TRBV2 combines with J gene TRBJ2-7, with TRBD1 as a possible D gene (5 bases). Germline CDR1 and CDR2: SNHLY and FYNNEI. The V end was cut by 6 bases, the J end by 0 bases, with 12 bases between. CDR3 length: 14 amino acids. The chain's CDR3 is CASRPQGYSYEQYF. CDR3 in DNA: TGTGCCAGCAGACCCCAGGGATACTCCTACGAGCAGTACTTC.

The chain employs TRBV5-1 and TRBJ2-2, with D unclear. Trimming left V 0 bases short and J 2 bases short, with 5 bases between. Germline V lookup: CDR1 SGHRS, CDR2 YFSETQ. There are 14 residues in the CDR3. CDR3 region: CASSLVVNTGELFF. DNA for the CDR3: TGCGCCAGCAGCTTGGTAGTAAACACCGGGGAGCTGTTTTTT.

J is TRBJ2-7 and V is TRBV2, with D uncertain. V was cut by 6 bases and J by 2 bases, with 5 bases left in between. CDR1 is SNHLY and CDR2 is FYNNEI in the germline V gene. The CDR3 runs to 11 residues. CDR3 region: CASRGTYEQYF. DNA of the CDR3: TGTGCCAGCAGGGGCACCTACGAGCAGTACTTC.

The rearrangement uses TRBV28 and TRBJ2-7; no clear D gene. CDR3 length equals 12 residues. CDR1 and CDR2 from the germline V gene are MDHEN and SYDVKM. Deletions cut 3 bases from V and 6 bases from J, with 9 bases between. The CDR3 loop is CASSFSGSEQYF. The DNA of the CDR3 is TGTGCCAGCAGTTTTTCTGGATCCGAGCAGTACTTC.

This clone was observed a handful of times. The chain has TRBV10-3 and TRBJ2-3; TRBD2 aligns across 7 bases. With V trimmed by 7 bases and J by 2 bases, 6 bases remained unmatched. CDR1 is ENHRY and CDR2 is SYGVKD in the germline V gene. This CDR3 is built from 14 residues. The CDR3 spells CAIMGTINTDTQYF. The DNA for the CDR3 is TGTGCCATCATGGGGACTATAAACACAGATACGCAGTATTTT.

V is TRBV18 and J is TRBJ2-1, with D hard to call. Trimming removed 3 bases at V and 0 bases at J, with 6 bases between. Germline V lookup: CDR1 KGHSH, CDR2 LQKENI. The CDR3 runs 14 residues. The CDR3 nucleotides read TGTGCCAGCTCACCGACTGCCTCCTACAATGAGCAGTTCTTC. Translation gives CASSPTASYNEQFF.

This chain joins TRBV7-9 and TRBJ2-1, with D uncertain. Germline-derived CDR1 and CDR2 are SEHNR and FQNEAQ (reference sequence). The CDR3 runs 12 residues. V was pared by 3 bases and J by 10 bases, with 10 bases between. CDR3 DNA: TGTGCCAGCAGCTTCGAGCTGGGAGAGCAGTTCTTC. Translating it yields CASSFELGEQFF.

The chain has TRBV5-6 and TRBJ2-7; D gene unclear. The V and J ends lost 3 bases and 4 bases respectively, with 14 bases between them. Germline CDR1 SGHDT, CDR2 YYEEEE. The CDR3 totals 14 residues. CDR3 residues: CASSWGAGNYEQYF. The DNA for the CDR3 is TGTGCCAGCAGCTGGGGTGCTGGGAATTACGAGCAGTACTTC. Supplemented by reference TRBV5-6 and TRBJ2-7, the full variable domain reads DAGVTQSPTHLIKTRGQQVTLRCSPKSGHDTVSWYQQALGQGPQFIFQYYEEEERQRGNFPDRFSGHQFPNYSSELNVNALLLGDSALYLCASSWGAGNYEQYFGPGTRLTVT.

The chain recombines TRBV7-3 with TRBJ2-6; D is tentatively TRBD1 or TRBD2 (6 bases each). The CDR3 consists of 18 residues. V lost 5 bases, J lost 0 bases, and 17 bases lay in between. The germline gives CDR1 SGHTA, CDR2 FQGTGA. The DNA for the CDR3 is TGTGCCAGCAGCCCCAGAGGGGGGCGACACTCTGGGGCCAACGTCCTGACTTTC. Amino acid sequence: CASSPRGGRHSGANVLTF.

The V and J genes are TRBV7-9 and TRBJ1-2, with 7 positions matching TRBD1. The J segment lost 3 bases and the V segment lost 5 bases, leaving 3 bases of the junction unmatched. The CDR3 is 13 amino acids. Germline CDR1 SEHNR, CDR2 FQNEAQ (reference sequence). The CDR3 loop reads CASSLTGDYGYTF. In DNA, the CDR3 is TGTGCCAGCAGCCTTACAGGGGACTATGGCTACACCTTC.